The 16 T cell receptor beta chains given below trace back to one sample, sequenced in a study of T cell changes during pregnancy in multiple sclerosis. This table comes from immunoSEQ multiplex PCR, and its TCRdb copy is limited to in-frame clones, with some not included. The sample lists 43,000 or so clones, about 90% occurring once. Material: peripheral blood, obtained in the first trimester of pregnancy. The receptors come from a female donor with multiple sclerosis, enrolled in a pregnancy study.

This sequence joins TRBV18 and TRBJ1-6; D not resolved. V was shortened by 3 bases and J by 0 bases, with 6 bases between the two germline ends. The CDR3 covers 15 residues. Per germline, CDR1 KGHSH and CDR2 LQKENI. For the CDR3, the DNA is TGTGCCAGCTCACCCCTGGCCTCCTATAATTCACCCCTCCACTTT. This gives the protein CASSPLASYNSPLHF.

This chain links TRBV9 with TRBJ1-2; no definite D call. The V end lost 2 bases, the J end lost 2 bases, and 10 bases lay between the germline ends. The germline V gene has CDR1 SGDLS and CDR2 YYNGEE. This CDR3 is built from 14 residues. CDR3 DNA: TGTGCCAGCAGCGTCGGAACAGACAACTATGGCTACACCTTC. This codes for CASSVGTDNYGYTF.

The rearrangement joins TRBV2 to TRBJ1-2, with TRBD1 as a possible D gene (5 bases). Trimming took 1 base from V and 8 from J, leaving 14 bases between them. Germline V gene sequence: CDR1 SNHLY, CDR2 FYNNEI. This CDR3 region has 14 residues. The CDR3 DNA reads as TGTGCCAGCAGTGAAGATCTAGGGGCGGGAGGCTACACCTTC. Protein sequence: CASSEDLGAGGYTF. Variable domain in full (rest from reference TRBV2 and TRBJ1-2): EPEVTQTPSHQVTQMGQEVILRCVPISNHLYFYWYRQILGQKVEFLVSFYNNEISEKSEIFDDQFSVERPDGSNFTLKIRSTKLEDSAMYFCASSEDLGAGGYTFGSGTRLTVV.

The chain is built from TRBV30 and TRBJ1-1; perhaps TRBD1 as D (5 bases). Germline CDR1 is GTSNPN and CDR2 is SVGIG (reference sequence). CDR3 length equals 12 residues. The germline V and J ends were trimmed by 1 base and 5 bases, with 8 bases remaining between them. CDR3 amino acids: CAWSAGLTEAFF. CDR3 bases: TGTGCCTGGAGTGCAGGGTTGACTGAAGCTTTCTTT.

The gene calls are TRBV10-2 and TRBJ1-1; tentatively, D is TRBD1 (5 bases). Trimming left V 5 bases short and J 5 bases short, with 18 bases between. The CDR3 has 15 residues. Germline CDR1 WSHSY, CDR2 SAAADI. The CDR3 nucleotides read TGCGCCAGCAGTCACGGTCTCCAGGGTGGAACTGAAGCTTTCTTT. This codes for CASSHGLQGGTEAFF.

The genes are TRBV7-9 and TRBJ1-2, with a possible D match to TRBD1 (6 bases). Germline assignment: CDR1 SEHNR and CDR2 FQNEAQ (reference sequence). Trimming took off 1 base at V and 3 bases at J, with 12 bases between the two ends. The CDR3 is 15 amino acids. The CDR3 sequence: CASSLGDMTDYGYTF. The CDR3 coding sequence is TGTGCCAGCAGCTTAGGGGACATGACGGACTATGGCTACACCTTC. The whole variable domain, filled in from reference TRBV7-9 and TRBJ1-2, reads DTGVSQNPRHKITKRGQNVTFRCDPISEHNRLYWYRQTLGQGPEFLTYFQNEAQLEKSRLLSDRFSAERPKGSFSTLEIQRTEQGDSAMYLCASSLGDMTDYGYTFGSGTRLTVV.

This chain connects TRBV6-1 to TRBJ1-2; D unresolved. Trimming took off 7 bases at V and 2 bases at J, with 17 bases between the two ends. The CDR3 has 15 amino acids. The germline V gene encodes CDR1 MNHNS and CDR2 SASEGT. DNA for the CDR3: TGTGCCAGCACCGTTAGTTCAGTGGGCAACTATGGCTACACCTTC. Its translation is CASTVSSVGNYGYTF.

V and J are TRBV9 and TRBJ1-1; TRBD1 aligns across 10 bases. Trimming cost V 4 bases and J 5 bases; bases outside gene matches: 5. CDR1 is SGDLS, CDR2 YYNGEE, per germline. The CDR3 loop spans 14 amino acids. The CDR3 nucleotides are TGTGCCAGCAGCTACGGACAGGGGGGGACTGAAGCTTTCTTT. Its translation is CASSYGQGGTEAFF.

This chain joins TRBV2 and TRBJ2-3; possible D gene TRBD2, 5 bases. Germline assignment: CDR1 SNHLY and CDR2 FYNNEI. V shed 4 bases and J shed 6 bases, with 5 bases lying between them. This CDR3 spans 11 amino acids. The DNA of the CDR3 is TGTGCCAGCAGTGGAGGGGATACGCAGTATTTT. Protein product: CASSGGDTQYF.

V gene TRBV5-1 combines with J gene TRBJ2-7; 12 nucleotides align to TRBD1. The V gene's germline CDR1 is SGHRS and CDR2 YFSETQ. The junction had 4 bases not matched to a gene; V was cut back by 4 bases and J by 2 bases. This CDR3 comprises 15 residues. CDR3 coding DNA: TGCGCCAGCAGCAGCCGGGACAGGGGGCCCTACGAGCAGTACTTC. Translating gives CASSSRDRGPYEQYF.

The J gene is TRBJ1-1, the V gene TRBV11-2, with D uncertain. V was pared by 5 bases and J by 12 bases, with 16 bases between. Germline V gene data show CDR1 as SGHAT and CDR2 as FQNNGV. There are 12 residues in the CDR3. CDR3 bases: TGTGCCAGCAGCCCCACTAGGATGTCAACTTTCTTT. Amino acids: CASSPTRMSTFF.

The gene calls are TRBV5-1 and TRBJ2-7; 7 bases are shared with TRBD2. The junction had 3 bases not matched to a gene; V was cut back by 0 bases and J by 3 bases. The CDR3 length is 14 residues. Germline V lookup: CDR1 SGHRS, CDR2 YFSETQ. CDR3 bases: TGCGCCAGCAGCTTGGGGGGAGGGGTCTACGAGCAGTACTTC. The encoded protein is CASSLGGGVYEQYF.

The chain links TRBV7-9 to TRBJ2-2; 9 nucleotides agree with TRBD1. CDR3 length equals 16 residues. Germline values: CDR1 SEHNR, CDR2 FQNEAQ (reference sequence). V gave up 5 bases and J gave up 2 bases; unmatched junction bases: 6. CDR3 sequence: CASSQKTGGNTGELFF. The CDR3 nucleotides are TGTGCCAGCAGCCAGAAAACAGGGGGCAACACCGGGGAGCTGTTTTTT.

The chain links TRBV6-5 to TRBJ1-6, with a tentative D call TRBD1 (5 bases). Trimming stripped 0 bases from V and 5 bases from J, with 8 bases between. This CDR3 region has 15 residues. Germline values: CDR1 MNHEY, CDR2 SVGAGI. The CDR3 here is CASSYSGRDNSPLHF. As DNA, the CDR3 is TGTGCCAGCAGTTACTCAGGCAGGGATAATTCACCCCTCCACTTT.

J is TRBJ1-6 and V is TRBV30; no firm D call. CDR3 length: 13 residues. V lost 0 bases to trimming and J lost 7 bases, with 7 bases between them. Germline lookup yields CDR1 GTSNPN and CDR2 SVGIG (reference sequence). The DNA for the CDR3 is TGTGCCTGGAGTGTACAGCAGAATTCACCCCTCCACTTT. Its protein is CAWSVQQNSPLHF.

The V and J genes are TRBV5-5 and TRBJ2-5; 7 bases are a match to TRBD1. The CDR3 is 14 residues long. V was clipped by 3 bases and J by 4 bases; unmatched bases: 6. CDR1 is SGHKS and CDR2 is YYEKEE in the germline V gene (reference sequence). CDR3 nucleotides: TGTGCCAGCAGCTGGGACAGCCGCGGAGAGACCCAGTACTTC. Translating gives CASSWDSRGETQYF.